Each of the 19 T cell receptor beta chains below was sequenced from the same sample in a study of T cells in tuberculosis. TCRdb's table, derived via immunoSEQ multiplex PCR, lists solely in-frame clones and lacks some. In the table there are 30,000 or so clones, around 87% of which are singletons. The source material was PBMCs. All receptors derive from a donor aged 5 to 30 with latent tuberculosis or without tuberculosis infection.

This clone was seen only once. The rearrangement uses TRBV5-4 and TRBJ2-3; TRBD1 aligns across 7 bases. The CDR3 consists of 15 residues. The V segment lost 4 bases and the J segment 0 bases; nucleotides outside the gene matches: 5. CDR1 is SGHNT and CDR2 is YYREEE in the germline V gene (reference sequence). The CDR3 DNA reads TGTGCCAGCAGCCAACAGACAGGGAGCACAGATACGCAGTATTTT. It yields the protein CASSQQTGSTDTQYF.

The chain combines TRBV11-2 with TRBJ2-5, with a weak D call TRBD2 (6 bases). CDR1 and CDR2 (germline): SGHAT, FQNNGV. The CDR3 length is 14 residues. Trimming left V 3 bases short and J 5 bases short, with 13 bases between. CDR3 sequence: CASSFGDWGETQYF. The CDR3 DNA follows: TGTGCCAGCAGCTTTGGGGACTGGGGGGAGACCCAGTACTTC.

The chain carries TRBV10-3 and TRBJ1-5; D remains ambiguous. CDR3 length equals 15 residues. The V gene lost 2 bases and the J gene lost 6 bases, with 14 bases spanning the gap. The germline V gene encodes CDR1 ENHRY and CDR2 SYGVKD. The CDR3 spells CAISEGRTVRQPQHF. The CDR3 nucleotides read TGTGCCATCAGTGAGGGTAGGACTGTCCGTCAGCCCCAGCATTTT.

J is TRBJ2-1 and V is TRBV29-1, with 8 bases fitting TRBD1. V trimming: 7 bases; J trimming: 3 bases; junction bases outside the gene matches: 5. There are 13 residues in the CDR3. The germline V gene encodes CDR1 SQVTM and CDR2 ANQGSEA. The CDR3 is CSADRDIYNEQFF. The CDR3 DNA reads as TGCAGCGCGGACAGGGATATCTACAATGAGCAGTTCTTC.

V and J are TRBV7-9 and TRBJ2-1, with 7 bases matching TRBD1. The CDR3 has 18 residues. J was trimmed by 7 bases and V by 2 bases; bases with no gene match: 17. Per the germline V gene, CDR1 is SEHNR and CDR2 is FQNEAQ (reference sequence). CDR3 residues: CASSLSILAGGKGNEQFF. The CDR3 DNA follows: TGTGCCAGCAGCTTAAGTATTTTAGCAGGGGGTAAAGGAAATGAGCAGTTCTTC.

This chain uses TRBV28 with TRBJ2-7; D is undetermined. This CDR3 spans 12 amino acids. Deletions cut 3 bases from V and 6 bases from J, with 9 bases between. The V gene's germline CDR1 is MDHEN and CDR2 SYDVKM. CDR3 coding DNA: TGTGCCAGCAGTTTTGGCCTTGCCGAGCAGTACTTC. Its protein is CASSFGLAEQYF. Drawing the rest from reference TRBV28 and TRBJ2-7, the complete variable domain is DVKVTQSSRYLVKRTGEKVFLECVQDMDHENMFWYRQDPGLGLRLIYFSYDVKMKEKGDIPEGYSVSREKKERFSLILESASTNQTSMYLCASSFGLAEQYFGPGTRLTVT.

The chain links TRBV25-1 to TRBJ2-5; D unclear. The V gene lost 3 bases and the J gene lost 13 bases, with 12 bases spanning the gap. The CDR3 totals 11 residues. CDR1 is MGHDK, CDR2 SYGVNS, per germline. The CDR3 region has the DNA TGTGCCAGCAGTGAGTGGAGCCGGTCGTACTTC. This encodes CASSEWSRSYF.

The chain links TRBV6-5 to TRBJ1-6; 7 nucleotides match TRBD1. The J segment lost 9 bases and the V segment lost 4 bases, leaving 12 bases of the junction unmatched. Germline CDR1 MNHEY, CDR2 SVGAGI. The length of the CDR3 is 16 residues. The CDR3 is CASSSPTGATGSPLHF. CDR3 sequence (DNA): TGTGCCAGCAGTTCACCAACAGGGGCCACTGGTTCACCCCTCCACTTT.

The sample holds a few counts of this clone. The chain has TRBV5-1 and TRBJ2-2; D may be TRBD2 (6 bases). The germline V gene encodes CDR1 SGHRS and CDR2 YFSETQ. Trimming removed 6 bases from V and 1 base from J, with 10 bases in between. CDR3 length: 14 amino acids. The CDR3: CASNTGENTGELFF. CDR3 nucleotide sequence: TGCGCCAGCAATACGGGGGAGAACACCGGGGAGCTGTTTTTT.

The chain couples TRBV5-6 to TRBJ1-1; TRBD1 is a possible D gene (5 bases). The V and J ends lost 3 bases and 1 base respectively, with 13 bases between them. The germline V gene has CDR1 SGHDT and CDR2 YYEEEE. The CDR3 spans 15 residues. CDR3 nucleotides: TGTGCCAGCAGCTCCCGGGGGATGGGGAACACTGAAGCTTTCTTT. It yields the protein CASSSRGMGNTEAFF.

This clone has just a few counts. This chain connects TRBV5-4 to TRBJ2-3, with a possible D match to TRBD1 (6 bases). There are 14 residues in the CDR3. Trimming pared 1 base from V and 2 bases from J, leaving 8 bases between. Germline lookup yields CDR1 SGHNT and CDR2 YYREEE (reference sequence). The CDR3 region is CASSLQGSTDTQYF. The CDR3 coding sequence is TGTGCCAGCAGCTTGCAGGGGTCCACAGATACGCAGTATTTT.

This chain uses TRBV5-8 with TRBJ1-1; 9 bases match TRBD1. Unmatched junction bases numbered 6, after V lost 2 bases and J lost 1 base. Germline V gene lookup returns CDR1 SGHTS and CDR2 YDEGEE. The length of the CDR3 is 16 residues. The chain's CDR3 is CASSFRQGGRNTEAFF. The CDR3 nucleotides are TGTGCCAGCAGCTTTAGACAGGGGGGTCGGAACACTGAAGCTTTCTTT.

The J gene is TRBJ1-3, the V gene TRBV9; D ambiguous. The germline V gene has CDR1 SGDLS and CDR2 YYNGEE. The CDR3 runs 12 residues. V was clipped by 4 bases and J by 3 bases, with 5 bases between them. This CDR3 is CASSLFGNTIYF. Written as DNA, the CDR3 is TGTGCCAGCAGCTTATTTGGAAACACCATATATTTT.

The chain joins TRBV27 to TRBJ2-3, with a tentative D call TRBD2 (6 bases). CDR3 length: 16 residues. Germline loops: CDR1 MNHEY, CDR2 SMNVEV (reference sequence). V was trimmed by 1 base and J by 0 bases, leaving 11 bases between them. The CDR3 DNA sequence: TGTGCCAGCAGTTTATGGGGCGGGGCGAGCACAGATACGCAGTATTTT. It translates to CASSLWGGASTDTQYF.

The chain combines TRBV21-1 with TRBJ1-1; TRBD1 is the table's D call, not checked against the DNA. TRBV21-1 is listed as a pseudogene. This CDR3 has 20 amino acids. CDR3 nucleotide sequence: TGTGCCAGCAGCAAACAGGCCAGGTGGACAGGGCGAAGCAAGAACACTGAAGCTTTCTTT. Residues: CASSKQARWTGRSKNTEAFF.

This rearrangement joins TRBV5-4 to TRBJ2-5; 8 positions match TRBD2. Losses at the gene ends were 0 bases for V and 4 bases for J; bases not matched to a gene: 8. The CDR3 has 16 residues. Germline values: CDR1 SGHNT, CDR2 YYREEE (reference sequence). CDR3 residues: CASSLDPGLAGETQYF. The CDR3, as DNA: TGTGCCAGCAGCTTGGATCCTGGACTAGCAGGAGAGACCCAGTACTTC.

The V and J genes are TRBV5-1 and TRBJ2-3, with 9 bases identical to TRBD2. The CDR3 sequence is 16 residues long. V shed 2 bases and J 2 bases; nucleotides not matched to a gene: 6. Germline V gene sequence: CDR1 SGHRS, CDR2 YFSETQ. In DNA, the CDR3 is TGCGCCAGCAGCTTTAGGCGGGGGGGATACACAGATACGCAGTATTTT. Residues: CASSFRRGGYTDTQYF.

The V gene is TRBV4-3, the J gene TRBJ2-7; 7 nucleotides match TRBD1. The CDR3 spans 15 residues. Per the germline V gene, CDR1 is LGHNA and CDR2 is YSLEER. Germline trimming cut 0 bases from V and 0 bases from J; bases unmatched to any gene: 2. The DNA for the CDR3 is TGCGCCAGCAGCCAAGAGACAGGGAGCTCCTACGAGCAGTACTTC. This gives the protein CASSQETGSSYEQYF.

This chain links TRBV27 with TRBJ1-1; D perhaps matches TRBD1 (6 bases). Germline V gene sequence: CDR1 MNHEY, CDR2 SMNVEV (reference sequence). The CDR3 extends over 12 amino acids. Trimming took 5 bases from V and 5 from J, leaving 9 bases between them. CDR3 residues: CASSRGGTEAFF. The DNA of the CDR3 is TGTGCCAGCAGTAGGGGGGGAACTGAAGCTTTCTTT.